This T cell receptor (beta chain) derives from a study of blood T cell repertoires in COVID-19. The method was immunoSEQ multiplex PCR; TCRdb's version includes in-frame clones alone and lacks a portion of them. Of approximately 120,000 clones in the sample, about 81% were seen once. Germline CDR1 reads PRHDT; CDR2 reads FYEKMQ (reference sequence). V lost 2 bases and J lost 5; bases outside the gene matches: 7. The CDR3 is 15 residues long. In this sample, this clone turned up once. Sample: peripheral blood. The chain uses TRBV13 and TRBJ2-3, with 7 bases fitting TRBD2. This TCR was sampled from a man in his thirties or forties with COVID-19, enrolled during active disease. This CDR3 reads CASSLRAGEVDTQYF. DNA of the CDR3: TGTGCCAGCAGCTTAAGGGCGGGAGAGGTAGATACGCAGTATTTT.